The 13 T cell receptor beta chains listed next were all sequenced from one sample in a study of T cells after yellow fever vaccination. From the 5' RACE reads, TCRdb called clonotypes with MiXCR, one entry per CDR3 protein. The table shows around 350,000 distinct CDR3 sequences, with roughly 11% occurring only once. This specimen consisted of PBMCs, obtained on the day of the first yellow fever vaccination. The receptors were sampled from a young man who received the YFV17D yellow fever vaccine.

This clonotype has just a few counts. The J gene is TRBJ2-7, the V gene TRBV7-8; D unresolved. The V end was cut by 5 bases, the J end by 4 bases, with 15 bases between. From germline, CDR1 is SGHVS and CDR2 FQNEAQ. The CDR3 has 14 amino acids. As DNA, the CDR3 is TGTGCCAGCAGCGCGCAAGAGAAAGGTTACGAGCAGTACGTC. Protein sequence: CASSAQEKGYEQYV.

The chain carries TRBV4-1 and TRBJ2-3; weak D call: TRBD2 (7 bases). Germline CDR1 and CDR2: MGHRA and YSYEKL. CDR3 size: 17 residues. The V and J ends lost 3 bases and 3 bases respectively, with 19 bases between them. This CDR3 is CASSHLGGGRGTDTQYF. Written as DNA, the CDR3 is TGCGCCAGCAGCCACCTAGGGGGGGGCAGAGGGACAGATACGCAGTATTTT.

This clonotype has more than one count but fewer than ten. V gene TRBV6-2 or TRBV6-3 combines with J gene TRBJ2-3, with D possibly TRBD1 on 6 matching bases. This CDR3 has 16 amino acids. Germline-derived CDR1 and CDR2 are MNHEY and SVGEGT. Trimming cost V 2 bases and J 2 bases, with 14 bases left between them. CDR3 sequence (DNA): TGTGCCAGCAGTTACCCAGGGACAATTAACACAGATACGCAGTATTTT. Amino acid sequence: CASSYPGTINTDTQYF.

The genes are TRBV25-1 and TRBJ1-4, with D hard to call. This CDR3 comprises 13 residues. V lost 3 bases, J lost 10 bases, and 12 bases lay in between. From germline, CDR1 is MGHDK and CDR2 SYGVNS. CDR3 nucleotides: TGTGCCAGCAGTGAGGGCCAAGGAAGAAAACTGTTTTTT. The encoded protein is CASSEGQGRKLFF.

This clonotype showed up just a few times. The chain couples TRBV19 to TRBJ1-5; no clear D gene. V was trimmed by 5 bases and J by 0 bases, leaving 14 bases between them. The CDR3 totals 16 residues. CDR1 is LNHDA and CDR2 is SQIVND in the germline V gene (reference sequence). The CDR3 loop reads CASSRSTGYSNQPQHF. CDR3 nucleotides: TGTGCCAGTAGTCGTTCGACGGGATATAGCAATCAGCCCCAGCATTTT.

On this clonotype itself: The junction and the germline gene differ at one end; a read error may be behind it. The chain couples TRBV4-2 to TRBJ2-3; D gene ambiguous. The CDR3 runs 17 residues. The germline gives CDR1 LGHNA, CDR2 YNFKEQ. CDR3 DNA sequence: TGTGTCAGCAGCCAAGATTTTGGACGACCGATCACAGATACGCAGTATTTT. Its protein is CVSSQDFGRPITDTQYF.

J is TRBJ1-1 and V is TRBV5-1; a weak D match, TRBD1 (6 bases). Deletions cut 0 bases from V and 0 bases from J, with 12 bases between. Germline CDR1 and CDR2: SGHRS and YFSETQ. CDR3 length: 16 amino acids. CDR3 in amino acids: CASSLGGGRMNTEAFF. For the CDR3, the DNA is TGCGCCAGCAGCTTGGGGGGGGGGCGGATGAACACTGAAGCTTTCTTT.

This clonotype was picked up a small number of times. V is TRBV29-1 and J is TRBJ1-2; perhaps TRBD1 as D (5 bases). In germline, CDR1 is SQVTM, CDR2 ANQGSEA. This CDR3 is 16 amino acids long. The V gene lost 3 bases and the J gene lost 0 bases, with 17 bases spanning the gap. In DNA, the CDR3 is TGCAGCGTTGAGGGTGTTGAGGGGAAGACTAACTATGGCTACACCTTC. This translates into CSVEGVEGKTNYGYTF.

The V and J genes are TRBV5-1 and TRBJ2-7; 9 positions match TRBD1. The germline gives CDR1 SGHRS, CDR2 YFSETQ. The V and J ends lost 5 bases and 5 bases, in that order; junction bases with no gene match: 2. The CDR3 runs 12 residues. In DNA, the CDR3 is TGCGCCAGCAGTACAGGGGGCCACGAGCAGTACTTC. The encoded protein is CASSTGGHEQYF.

This clonotype has more than one count but fewer than ten. V is TRBV20-1 and J is TRBJ2-5, with 8 bases matching TRBD2. After removal of 5 bases from V and 5 bases from J, the junction contained 10 bases not matched to a gene. This CDR3 comprises 14 residues. The germline V gene encodes CDR1 DFQATT and CDR2 SNEGSKA (reference sequence). The chain's CDR3 is CSARFPGGLETQYF. DNA of the CDR3: TGCAGTGCTCGTTTTCCGGGGGGGCTCGAGACCCAGTACTTC.

This chain links TRBV1 with TRBJ2-5; TRBD1 was called by the table and not checked on the DNA. TRBV1 is marked as a pseudogene. The CDR3 sequence is 16 residues long. The CDR3: CTSSFFPPGQGQTQYF. Written as DNA, the CDR3 is TGCACCAGCAGCTTTTTCCCTCCGGGACAGGGGCAGACCCAGTACTTC.

V gene TRBV29-1 combines with J gene TRBJ2-2; no definite D call. The CDR3 totals 10 residues. CDR1 SQVTM and CDR2 ANQGSEA come from the germline V gene. V gave up 5 bases and J gave up 3 bases, with 1 base separating them. In DNA, the CDR3 is TGCAGCGTTTACACCGGGGAGCTGTTTTTT. Its translation is CSVYTGELFF.

This clonotype came up a few times. This chain joins TRBV5-1 and TRBJ2-2; 9 bases are shared with TRBD1. The trim removed 8 bases at V and 2 bases at J, leaving 10 bases unmatched. Germline-derived CDR1 and CDR2 are SGHRS and YFSETQ. This CDR3 spans 16 amino acids. The CDR3, as DNA: TGCGCCAGTGGACAGGGGTATATGTCTAACACCGGGGAGCTGTTTTTT. Amino acid sequence: CASGQGYMSNTGELFF. Combining the CDR3 with reference TRBV5-1 and TRBJ2-2 gives the whole variable domain KAGVTQTPRYLIKTRGQQVTLSCSPISGHRSVSWYQQTPGQGLQFLFEYFSETQRNKGNFPGRFSGRQFSNSRSEMNVSTLELGDSALYLCASGQGYMSNTGELFFGEGSRLTVL.